These T cell receptor beta chains were read from a single sample in a study of blood T cell repertoires in COVID-19. Here immunoSEQ multiplex PCR was the method, and the copy in TCRdb shows in-frame clones only, minus some. This sample has 210,000 or so clones, with 80% found just once. Material: PBMCs or T cells enriched from blood (not recorded which). The receptors come from a man under 40 with acute COVID-19. Each CDR3 is given with its conserved first and last residue. A D gene is named only where the DNA matches it firmly. Only part of the rows carry a size: once, few, many, or a class if the clone is expanded.

TRBV5-1	-	TRBJ2-7	-	CASSLTGTLLYEQYF	TGCGCCAGCAGCTTGACCGGGACTCTCCTCTACGAGCAGTACTTC
TRBV6-1	-	TRBJ2-7	-	CASSETAYEQYF	TGTGCCAGCAGTGAGACAGCCTACGAGCAGTACTTC
TRBV3-1/TRBV3-2	-	TRBJ2-7	TRBD1	CASSHVPGTATYEQYF	TGTGCCAGCAGCCATGTACCCGGGACAGCAACCTACGAGCAGTACTTC
TRBV28	-	TRBJ2-2	-	CASRRGSTGELFF	TGTGCCAGTCGCCGGGGGTCCACCGGGGAGCTGTTTTTT
TRBV4-1	few	TRBJ1-1	-	CASSQDQSGGPNTEAFF	TGCGCCAGCAGCCAAGATCAGTCCGGGGGGCCGAACACTGAAGCTTTCTTT
TRBV3-1/TRBV3-2	few	TRBJ1-1	-	CASSREGSDTEAFF	TGTGCCAGCAGCCGGGAGGGATCTGACACTGAAGCTTTCTTT
TRBV19	-	TRBJ1-3	TRBD1	CASSITGVGNTIYF	TGTGCCAGTAGCATTACAGGGGTTGGAAACACCATATATTTT
TRBV24-1	-	TRBJ1-2	TRBD1	CATSDRGGRSLYGYTF	TGTGCCACCAGTGATAGAGGGGGCAGATCCCTCTATGGCTACACCTTC
TRBV5-6	-	TRBJ1-2	TRBD1	CASSYGTGVTSRGYTF	TGTGCCAGCAGCTATGGGACAGGGGTTACGTCCCGGGGCTACACCTTC
TRBV6-2/TRBV6-3	few	TRBJ1-4	-	CASSYPYEKLFF	TGTGCCAGCAGTTACCCCTATGAAAAACTGTTTTTT
TRBV12-3/TRBV12-4	-	TRBJ1-1	-	CASKGVNTEAFF	TGTGCCAGCAAGGGGGTGAACACTGAAGCTTTCTTT
TRBV5-6	many	TRBJ1-2	TRBD1	CASSLDRGVGGYTF	TGTGCCAGCAGCTTGGACAGGGGAGTTGGTGGCTACACCTTC
TRBV19	-	TRBJ2-3	TRBD2	CASLKSSGNTDTQYF	TGTGCCAGTCTCAAGTCTAGCGGGAACACAGATACGCAGTATTTT
TRBV2	-	TRBJ2-7	TRBD1	CASSETGGDEQYF	TGTGCCAGCAGTGAAACAGGGGGCGACGAGCAGTACTTC
TRBV19	many	TRBJ1-5	-	CASSKYIGGGNQPQHF	TGTGCCAGTAGTAAATATATCGGTGGTGGCAATCAGCCCCAGCATTTT
TRBV5-1	few	TRBJ2-2	-	CASSLAGGTGELFF	TGCGCCAGCAGCTTGGCCGGGGGAACCGGGGAGCTGTTTTTT
TRBV5-6	-	TRBJ2-3	TRBD2	CAPGRGGVSDTQYF	TGTGCCCCGGGGCGCGGGGGGGTTTCAGATACGCAGTATTTT
TRBV9	many	TRBJ1-4	-	CASSVGPGNEKLFF	TGTGCCAGCAGCGTAGGGCCAGGGAATGAAAAACTGTTTTTT
TRBV6-1	-	TRBJ2-5	TRBD2	CASSATSGGEGKTQYF	TGTGCCAGCAGTGCCACTAGCGGGGGGGAAGGGAAGACCCAGTACTTC
TRBV18	few	TRBJ2-2	-	CASSPLSTGELFF	TGTGCCAGCTCACCTCTGTCCACCGGGGAGCTGTTTTTT
TRBV2	-	TRBJ1-3	-	CASRLVRDRLSQTGNTIYF	TGTGCCAGCAGGTTGGTTCGAGACAGGCTGTCTCAGACTGGAAACACCATATATTTT
TRBV3-1/TRBV3-2	-	TRBJ1-3	-	CASSQGGSRANTIYF	TGTGCCAGCAGCCAAGGCGGGTCCCGTGCAAACACCATATATTTT
TRBV5-5	-	TRBJ1-2	TRBD1	CASSQYHRDRVLNYGYTF	TGTGCCAGCAGCCAATATCACCGAGACAGGGTCCTCAACTATGGCTACACCTTC
TRBV6-4	-	TRBJ1-5	-	CASSDSSGSKPQHF	TGTGCCAGCAGTGACTCTAGCGGGAGTAAGCCCCAGCATTTT
TRBV7-9	few	TRBJ1-2	-	CASSFQTYYGYTF	TGTGCCAGCAGCTTTCAAACATACTATGGCTACACCTTC
TRBV4-1	-	TRBJ2-7	-	CASSQGGVVGGAYEQYF	TGCGCCAGCAGCCAAGGAGGGGTCGTTGGGGGGGCGTACGAGCAGTACTTC
TRBV28	once	TRBJ2-7	TRBD1	CASSWRDRGTYEQYF	TGTGCCAGCAGCTGGAGGGACAGGGGAACCTACGAGCAGTACTTC
TRBV5-1	-	TRBJ1-2	-	CASNRDGEGGYTF	TGCGCCAGCAACCGGGACGGGGAGGGCGGCTACACCTTC
TRBV9	once	TRBJ1-1	-	CASSVHWRNTEAFF	TGTGCCAGCAGCGTTCATTGGAGGAACACTGAAGCTTTCTTT
TRBV4-1	-	TRBJ2-6	-	CASSQDPGTAGANVLTF	TGCGCCAGCAGCCAAGATCCAGGGACTGCTGGGGCCAACGTCCTGACTTTC
TRBV2	-	TRBJ1-2	-	CASSEQGSGYTF	TGTGCCAGCAGTGAACAGGGGAGTGGCTACACCTTC
TRBV7-9	-	TRBJ1-2	TRBD1	CASSYGTGDGYTF	TGTGCCAGCAGCTATGGGACAGGAGATGGCTACACCTTC
TRBV27	-	TRBJ2-7	-	CASRPNTDEQYF	TGTGCCAGCCGCCCCAACACCGACGAGCAGTACTTC
TRBV9	once	TRBJ1-3	-	CASSGSITAGNTIYF	TGTGCCAGCAGCGGCTCTATAACGGCTGGAAACACCATATATTTT
TRBV12-3/TRBV12-4	-	TRBJ1-2	-	CASSHSGGHGYTF	TGTGCCAGCAGTCACTCGGGGGGGCATGGCTACACCTTC
TRBV6-5	-	TRBJ1-1	-	CASSYDTKNTEAFF	TGTGCCAGCAGTTACGACACAAAGAACACTGAAGCTTTCTTT
TRBV19	-	TRBJ1-3	-	CASSIYSAGGLSGNTIYF	TGTGCCAGTAGTATTTATTCGGCAGGAGGACTCTCTGGAAACACCATATATTTT
TRBV7-9	-	TRBJ1-1	TRBD1	CASSPLDRGKAFF	TGTGCCAGCAGCCCTCTCGACAGGGGTAAAGCTTTCTTT
TRBV9	-	TRBJ1-4	-	CASSGKQGSNEKLFF	TGTGCCAGCAGCGGAAAACAGGGTTCGAATGAAAAACTGTTTTTT
TRBV6-5	-	TRBJ2-5	TRBD2	CASRGLAMETQYF	TGTGCCAGCAGAGGACTAGCGATGGAGACCCAGTACTTC
TRBV12-5	-	TRBJ1-5	-	CASGLVQGGRGNQPQHF	TGTGCTAGTGGTTTGGTACAGGGCGGACGTGGGAATCAGCCCCAGCATTTT
TRBV25-1	few	TRBJ2-7	-	CASSGNGSSSYEQYF	TGTGCCAGCAGTGGAAACGGGTCGAGCTCCTACGAGCAGTACTTC
TRBV2	-	TRBJ1-4	TRBD1	CASSRQGPTNEKLFF	TGTGCCAGCTCCCGACAGGGCCCAACTAATGAAAAACTGTTTTTT
TRBV3-1/TRBV3-2	-	TRBJ1-5	-	CASSRGAHQPQHF	TGTGCCAGCAGCCGGGGAGCGCATCAGCCCCAGCATTTT
TRBV9	-	TRBJ1-4	-	CASSAPLREEKLFF	TGTGCCAGCAGCGCCCCCCTGAGGGAAGAAAAACTGTTTTTT
TRBV27	-	TRBJ2-2	-	CASSYDLVRVGNTGELFF	TGTGCCAGCAGTTACGACCTCGTTCGGGTGGGGAACACCGGGGAGCTGTTTTTT
TRBV10-3	-	TRBJ2-6	-	CAISEAGAGSGANVLTF	TGTGCCATCAGTGAGGCAGGGGCAGGTTCCGGGGCCAACGTCCTGACTTTC
TRBV4-1	-	TRBJ2-3	-	CASSLPQAQAADTQYF	TGCGCCAGCAGCCTCCCACAGGCCCAGGCCGCGGATACGCAGTATTTT
TRBV28	-	TRBJ2-7	-	CASSFQVPHEQYF	TGTGCCAGCAGTTTTCAGGTTCCCCACGAGCAGTACTTC
TRBV4-1	-	TRBJ1-3	-	CASSQSGQSSFGNTIYF	TGCGCCAGCAGCCAAAGCGGACAGTCTTCTTTCGGAAACACCATATATTTT